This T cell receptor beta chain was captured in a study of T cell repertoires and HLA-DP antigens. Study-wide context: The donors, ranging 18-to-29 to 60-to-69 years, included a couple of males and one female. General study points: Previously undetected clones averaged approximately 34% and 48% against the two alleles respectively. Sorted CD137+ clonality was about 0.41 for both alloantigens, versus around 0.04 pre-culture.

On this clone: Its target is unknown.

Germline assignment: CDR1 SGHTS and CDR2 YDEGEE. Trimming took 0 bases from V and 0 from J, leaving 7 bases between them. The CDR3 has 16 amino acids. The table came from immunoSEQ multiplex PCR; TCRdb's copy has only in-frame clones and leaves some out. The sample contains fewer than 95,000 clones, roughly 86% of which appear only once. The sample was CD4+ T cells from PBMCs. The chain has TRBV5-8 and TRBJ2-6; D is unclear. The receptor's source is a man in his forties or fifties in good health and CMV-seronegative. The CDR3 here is CASSLDSISGANVLTF. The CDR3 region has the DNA TGTGCCAGCAGCTTGGACAGCATCTCTGGGGCCAACGTCCTGACTTTC.